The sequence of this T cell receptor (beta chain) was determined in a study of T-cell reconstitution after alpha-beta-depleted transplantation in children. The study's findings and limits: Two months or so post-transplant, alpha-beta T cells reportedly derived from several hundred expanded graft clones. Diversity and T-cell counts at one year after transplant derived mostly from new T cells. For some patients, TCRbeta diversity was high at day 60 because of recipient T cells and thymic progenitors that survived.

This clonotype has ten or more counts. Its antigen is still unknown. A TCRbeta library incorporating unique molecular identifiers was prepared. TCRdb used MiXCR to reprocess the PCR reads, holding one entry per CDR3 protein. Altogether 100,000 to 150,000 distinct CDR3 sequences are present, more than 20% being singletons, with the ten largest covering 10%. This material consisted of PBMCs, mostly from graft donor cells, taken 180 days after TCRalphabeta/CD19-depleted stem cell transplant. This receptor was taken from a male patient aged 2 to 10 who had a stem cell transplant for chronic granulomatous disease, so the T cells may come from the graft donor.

In nucleotides, the CDR3 is TGCAGCGTTGACCCGCCGGGGGCAGTCGTGACAGATACGCAGTATTTT. It specifies CSVDPPGAVVTDTQYF. The V and J genes are TRBV29-1 and TRBJ2-3; D is possibly TRBD1 or TRBD2 (6 bases each). Deletions cut 3 bases from V and 3 bases from J, with 19 bases between. The CDR3 runs to 16 residues. Per germline, CDR1 SQVTM and CDR2 ANQGSEA.